These T cell receptor beta chains were read from a single sample in a study of blood T cell repertoires in COVID-19. The method was immunoSEQ multiplex PCR; TCRdb's version includes in-frame clones alone and lacks a portion of them. The sample contains around 270,000 clones, roughly 84% of which appear only once. Sample: peripheral blood. The receptors were sampled from a woman aged 40 to 50 who had recovered from COVID-19. CDR3s include the opening cysteine and the closing phenylalanine or tryptophan. The D gene is left open where the match is weak.

len | j_gene | d_gene | v_gene | CDR3aa
16 | TRBJ2-7 | TRBD2 | TRBV5-1 | CASSLGLGGAAYEQYF
15 | TRBJ1-3 | NA | TRBV5-6 | CASSFRQSSGNTIYF
15 | TRBJ1-5 | NA | TRBV7-9 | CASSWGGELNQPQHF
13 | TRBJ1-5 | NA | TRBV6-2/TRBV6-3 | CASSRGENQPQHF
13 | TRBJ2-5 | NA | TRBV20-1 | CSANEGPQETQYF
16 | TRBJ1-5 | NA | TRBV23-1 | CASSHLDINSNQPQHF
13 | TRBJ2-7 | NA | TRBV28 | CASSPGLSDEQYF
14 | TRBJ2-1 | TRBD1 | TRBV5-1 | CASSPRQGLNEQFF
14 | TRBJ2-1 | TRBD2 | TRBV29-1 | CSAERGGYYNEQFF
15 | TRBJ2-7 | TRBD1 | TRBV19 | CASSISARGPFEQYF
12 | TRBJ2-1 | TRBD1 | TRBV2 | CASSDDREGQFF
13 | TRBJ1-2 | NA | TRBV4-1 | CASSQERGTGYTF
16 | TRBJ2-3 | TRBD1 | TRBV6-5 | CASSSLRQGPTDTQYF
15 | TRBJ1-1 | NA | TRBV10-3 | CAISESGVWNTEAFF
13 | TRBJ2-1 | NA | TRBV5-1 | CASSLGRDNEQFF
16 | TRBJ2-5 | TRBD2 | TRBV27 | CASSFGSGGAQETQYF
16 | TRBJ1-3 | NA | TRBV7-9 | CASSSGHLGSGNTIYF
15 | TRBJ1-4 | TRBD1 | TRBV10-3 | CAISEGGRGNEKLFF
14 | TRBJ2-2 | NA | TRBV6-4 | CASSPGQNTGELFF
15 | TRBJ2-3 | TRBD1 | TRBV12-5 | CASGFGGTGIDTQYF
11 | TRBJ1-2 | NA | TRBV6-5 | CASGGSYGYTF
14 | TRBJ1-2 | NA | TRBV7-2 | CASSLGWDSYGYTF
13 | TRBJ2-2 | NA | TRBV10-3 | CASLEVPTGELFF
15 | TRBJ1-2 | TRBD1 | TRBV28 | CASTSPGQGAGYYTF
16 | TRBJ2-4 | NA | TRBV2 | CASRGSFTVAKNIQYF
13 | TRBJ1-1 | NA | TRBV7-9 | CASSYYPDAEAFF
13 | TRBJ1-4 | NA | TRBV3-1/TRBV3-2 | CASSATGNEKLFF
16 | TRBJ2-3 | NA | TRBV5-1 | CASSLPSLLTKDTQYF
15 | TRBJ2-1 | NA | TRBV5-1 | CASRPSGHSYNEQFF
17 | TRBJ2-6 | TRBD1 | TRBV7-8 | CASSLGTTGVGANVLTF
17 | TRBJ1-5 | NA | TRBV6-1 | CASSGQPGHNSNQPQHF
18 | TRBJ2-3 | NA | TRBV21-1 | CASSKGSAELTSTDTQYF
12 | TRBJ1-2 | NA | TRBV5-6 | CASSLSGYGYTF
14 | TRBJ1-5 | NA | TRBV7-2 | CASSSRQGNQPQHF
12 | TRBJ1-1 | NA | TRBV30 | CALSGGAAEAFF
17 | TRBJ2-2 | TRBD1 | TRBV5-1 | CASSFQRTGVDTGELFF
18 | TRBJ1-1 | NA | TRBV4-1 | CASSPSQAGRAINTEAFF
15 | TRBJ1-4 | TRBD1 | TRBV6-5 | CASSPGQGSNEKLFF
13 | TRBJ1-1 | NA | TRBV6-5 | CASSYDGQSEAFF
13 | TRBJ1-5 | NA | TRBV19 | CASSDTAGQPQHF
15 | TRBJ1-6 | TRBD1 | TRBV5-4 | CASSAQQGVASPLHF
15 | TRBJ2-2 | NA | TRBV5-4 | CASSSRTGNTGELFF
16 | TRBJ1-5 | TRBD1 | TRBV28 | CASSFNRGISNQPQHF
13 | TRBJ1-2 | NA | TRBV29-1 | CSVEAITEDGYTF
14 | TRBJ1-2 | NA | TRBV9 | CASSVDASSQSYTF
15 | TRBJ2-5 | NA | TRBV6-2/TRBV6-3 | CASSYRTRTGETQYF
14 | TRBJ1-2 | NA | TRBV19 | CASRPQGSYYGYTF
13 | TRBJ1-1 | NA | TRBV7-9 | CASSLVQTTEAFF
15 | TRBJ2-3 | TRBD1 | TRBV19 | CASSRGQGSTDTQYF
19 | TRBJ1-1 | TRBD1 | TRBV19 | CASTSDRGRIFWMNTEAFF